This T cell receptor beta chain came from a study of sequential checkpoint blockade in melanoma. Sequenced by immunoSEQ multiplex PCR; TCRdb stores in-frame clones only, minus some. The sample includes 8,500 to 10,000 clones, approximately 71% of them seen just once. Treatment given: randomized to nivolumab then ipilimumab (arm A) or the reverse (arm B). Live CD3+CD8+ CD19− CD56− cells were sorted from PBMCs. CDR1 is SGHNT and CDR2 is YYREEE in the germline V gene (reference sequence). The CDR3 spans 15 residues. V gave up 0 bases and J gave up 6 bases, with 12 bases separating them. Sequenced material: CD8+ T cells sorted from blood (inferred from file names), taken from a patient given nivolumab and ipilimumab in sequence. The chain carries TRBV5-4 and TRBJ2-2; D is possibly TRBD2 (5 bases). The receptor's source is a human donor with melanoma. In nucleotides, the CDR3 is TGTGCCAGCAGCTTGGCGGACTCTGGTCCCGGGGAGCTGTTTTTT. This codes for CASSLADSGPGELFF.